This T cell receptor beta chain stems from a study of T cell clonality in common variable immunodeficiency. Overall study findings and caveats: Reportedly, TCR beta sequences from common variable immunodeficiency showed fewer deletions and N-nucleotide insertions.

V gave up 2 bases and J gave up 4 bases; unmatched junction bases: 2. This CDR3 comprises 13 residues. Per the germline V gene, CDR1 is DFQATT and CDR2 is SNEGSKA (reference sequence). Produced via immunoSEQ multiplex PCR; TCRdb's table is partial and in-frame only. The table lists about 35,000 clones, no singletons, with around 2.7% in the top ten. On this clone: The antigen remains undetermined. The read halts 3 residues ahead of the CDR3 end, with the missing end drawn from the germline J gene.

The rearrangement joins TRBV20-1 to TRBJ2-1, with TRBD2 matching 7 bases. This clonotype was sampled from a person aged 18 to 75 in good health. Input material: peripheral blood mononuclear cells. CDR3 DNA, as far as it was read: TGCAGTGCTAGACTAGCGGAGTACAATGAG. Its protein is CSARLAEYNE. The entire CDR3 is CSARLAEYNEQFF.